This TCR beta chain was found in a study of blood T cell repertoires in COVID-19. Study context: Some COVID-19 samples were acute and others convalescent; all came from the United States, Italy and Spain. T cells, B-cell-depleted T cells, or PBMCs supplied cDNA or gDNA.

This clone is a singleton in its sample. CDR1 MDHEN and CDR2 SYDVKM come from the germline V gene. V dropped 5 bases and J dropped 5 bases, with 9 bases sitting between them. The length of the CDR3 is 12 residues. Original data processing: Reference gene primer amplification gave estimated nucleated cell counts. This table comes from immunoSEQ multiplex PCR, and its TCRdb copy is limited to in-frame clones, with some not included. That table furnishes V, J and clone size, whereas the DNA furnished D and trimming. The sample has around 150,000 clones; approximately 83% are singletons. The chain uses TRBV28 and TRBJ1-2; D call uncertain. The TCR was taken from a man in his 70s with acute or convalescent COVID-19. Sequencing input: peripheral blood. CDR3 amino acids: CASSAPRYGYTF. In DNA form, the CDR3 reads TGTGCCAGCAGTGCCCCTAGGTATGGCTACACCTTC.